This T cell receptor beta chain was observed in a study of blood T cells in healthy people across ages. The second PCR ran about 6 to 12 cycles with a sample-barcoded 5' primer and J-beta primers. Researchers report that a template-switch adaptor with 12 random nucleotides tagged each cDNA molecule. One entry per CDR3 protein results from TCRdb running MiXCR on the 5' RACE reads. The top ten clones hold about 27% of a sample with approximately 830,000 distinct CDR3 sequences, around 62% of them seen once. This clonotype was detected only a few times. The V gene's germline CDR1 is SGDLS and CDR2 YYNGEE. V lost 4 bases and J 0 bases, leaving 11 bases between the germline ends. The CDR3 length is 14 residues.

The gene calls are TRBV9 and TRBJ2-7; possibly TRBD2 for D (5 bases). The material sequenced was blood. The sequence was collected from a man aged 25-45 years in good health. DNA for the CDR3: TGTGCCAGCAGCTACACGGGATCCTCCTACGAGCAGTACTTC. It translates to CASSYTGSSYEQYF.